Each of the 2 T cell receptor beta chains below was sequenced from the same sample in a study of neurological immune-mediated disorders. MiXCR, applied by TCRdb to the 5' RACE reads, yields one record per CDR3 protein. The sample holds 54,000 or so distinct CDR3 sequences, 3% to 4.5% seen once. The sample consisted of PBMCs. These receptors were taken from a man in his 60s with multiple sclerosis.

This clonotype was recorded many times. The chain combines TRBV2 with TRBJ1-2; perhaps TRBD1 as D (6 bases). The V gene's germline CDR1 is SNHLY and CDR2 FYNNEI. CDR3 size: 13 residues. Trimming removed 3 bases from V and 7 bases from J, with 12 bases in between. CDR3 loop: CASSDRVDSGYTF. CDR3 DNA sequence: TGTGCCAGCAGTGACAGGGTGGACAGTGGCTACACCTTC. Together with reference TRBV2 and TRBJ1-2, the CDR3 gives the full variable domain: EPEVTQTPSHQVTQMGQEVILRCVPISNHLYFYWYRQILGQKVEFLVSFYNNEISEKSEIFDDQFSVERPDGSNFTLKIRSTKLEDSAMYFCASSDRVDSGYTFGSGTRLTVV.

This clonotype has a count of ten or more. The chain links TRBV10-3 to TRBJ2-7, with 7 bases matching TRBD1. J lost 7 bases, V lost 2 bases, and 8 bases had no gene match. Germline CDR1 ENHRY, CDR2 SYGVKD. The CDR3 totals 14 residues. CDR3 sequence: CAISEGRQGQEQYF. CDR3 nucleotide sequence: TGTGCCATCAGTGAGGGCCGACAGGGTCAGGAGCAGTACTTC.